The entry below describes one T cell receptor (beta chain). No cognate antigen has been identified for it. Per-base qualities were not stored, and no clone one base away is much larger. These data are taken from a study of beta chain features in type 1 diabetes (dated by TCRdb to 2017 to 2018). Study-wide context: Mean age, gender distribution, total cell number and subset yield were not different between patients and healthy donors. Across all samples, some 100,000,000 sorted cells were examined, and cell number per subset correlated strongly with RNA yield. The study compared the TCRB repertoires of sorted circulating CD4+ T cell subsets in recently diagnosed type 1 diabetes patients with those in matched healthy donors. Regulatory and stem cell-like memory subsets were isolated from only 8 patients and about eight healthy donors, whereas naive and central memory subsets came from all 28 donors. General conclusions and limits of the study: Shorter templates might have been favored by PCR, but patient and control samples were amplified and corrected together, so both groups would have been affected equally by any skew. In all four CD4+ subsets, TCRB CDR3 length was moderately but significantly shorter in type 1 diabetes patients. Naive, central memory and regulatory TCRB repertoires appeared more similar among patients than among healthy donors. Because the HLA sub-analyses included only small numbers of individuals, any influence of HLA type on TCRB rearrangement was left unresolved. At VDJ recombination sites, type 1 diabetes patients had fewer insertions and more deleted nucleotides, which implies abnormalities in thymic rearrangement. Because cDNA rather than genomic DNA was sequenced, highly expressing activated cells could have been over-represented, although no difference in activation and CD3 levels was found between groups.

A single peripheral blood draw of around 100 mL on average was collected from each donor into heparinised tubes. A BD FACSAria II was used to sort naive, central memory, regulatory and stem cell-like memory CD4+ T cells with a panel that included CD45RO, CCR7, CD25, CD127, CD95 and CD27. Purity was above 95% for every sorted population. Right away, PBMCs were isolated by Lymphoprep density gradient centrifugation and were stained directly, with no culture step. So that batch effects would be minimized, each experiment stained and sorted samples in pairs, pairing one healthy donor with one patient. The entire amount of isolated RNA was reverse transcribed using the High Capacity cDNA Reverse Transcription Kit, so the sequenced TCRB transcripts were expressed ones. Naive, central memory and regulatory T cell samples underwent deep immunoSEQ sequencing, averaging roughly 3.5 million total reads per sample. Sorted cells were lysed in RLT buffer and RNA was extracted with DNase-treated RNeasy Micro or Mini kits, depending on cell number. To prevent cross-contamination, every cell subset was processed on its own, while patient and healthy donor samples were processed together. TCRB sequences were amplified from cDNA with the immunoSEQ multiplex PCR, producing 87-bp fragments spanning the CDR3 region. Sequencing of the amplicons was done on the Illumina HiSeq platform. As for how the authors treated the data: Synthetic template baselines were used to correct PCR bias computationally, reads within Hamming distance 2 were collapsed, and singletons that could not be merged were discarded. By aligning reads against IMGT, V, D and J genes, CDR3 length, and insertions or deletions at six rearrangement sites were assigned. Clonotype counts were normalized to sorted cell number within each subset before computing true diversity and Gini coefficients with the tcR R package. The overlap coefficient, calculated on TCRB nucleotide sequences, was used to measure repertoire sharing. Held by TCRdb, this immuneACCESS table contains in-frame sequences only and omits some clones. Under half of the omission traces to an unresolved V gene where checked; the cause of the rest is unknown. V and J calls and clone size follow that table, whereas D and trimming were derived from the DNA. The sample yields around 160,000 clones; about 8.1% were counted once. The ten most abundant clones make up more than 0.5% of the sample.

CDR1 SGHNT and CDR2 YYREEE are derived from the germline V gene (reference sequence). The CDR3, from cysteine to phenylalanine, totals 14 residues. Just CDR3 DNA is preserved here, 42 bases in frame from base 1. At the junction V is shortened by 4 bases and J by 7 bases, with 14 bases in between. This TCR came from a woman aged 18-29 years with type 1 diabetes. The chain is assembled from TRBV5-4 and TRBJ1-4; the D segment could be TRBD1, given 6 matching bases. Sequenced sample: central memory CD4+ T cells from blood. The DNA sequence is given as TGTGCCAGCAGCCGAGGGGGTGCGGGTGAAAAACTGTTTTTT. Its translation reads: CASSRGGAGEKLFF.